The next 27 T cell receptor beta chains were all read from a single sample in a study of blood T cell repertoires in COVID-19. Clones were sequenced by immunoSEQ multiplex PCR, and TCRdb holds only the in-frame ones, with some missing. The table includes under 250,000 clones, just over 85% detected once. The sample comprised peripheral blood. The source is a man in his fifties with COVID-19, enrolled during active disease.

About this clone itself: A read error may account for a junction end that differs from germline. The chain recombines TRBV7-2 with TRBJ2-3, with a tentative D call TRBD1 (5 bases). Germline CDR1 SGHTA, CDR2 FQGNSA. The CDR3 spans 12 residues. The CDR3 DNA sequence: TGTGCCAGCAGCACTGAGACAGATATGCAGTATTTT. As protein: CASSTETDMQYF.

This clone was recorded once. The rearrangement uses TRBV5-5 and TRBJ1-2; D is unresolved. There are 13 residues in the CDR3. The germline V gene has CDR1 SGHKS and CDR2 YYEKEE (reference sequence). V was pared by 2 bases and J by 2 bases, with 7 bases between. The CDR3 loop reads CASSLSGNYGYTF. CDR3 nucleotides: TGTGCCAGCAGCTTATCGGGAAACTATGGCTACACCTTC.

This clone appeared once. The CDR3, as DNA: TGTGCCAGCAGAGGGACTAGCGGGAGGAGAGAGACCCAGTACTTC. It translates to CASRGTSGRRETQYF. The V gene is TRBV5-6, the J gene TRBJ2-5; 15 bases are a match to TRBD2. CDR3 length: 15 residues. Germline lookup yields CDR1 SGHDT and CDR2 YYEEEE. V shed 5 bases and J 4 bases; nucleotides not matched to a gene: 3.

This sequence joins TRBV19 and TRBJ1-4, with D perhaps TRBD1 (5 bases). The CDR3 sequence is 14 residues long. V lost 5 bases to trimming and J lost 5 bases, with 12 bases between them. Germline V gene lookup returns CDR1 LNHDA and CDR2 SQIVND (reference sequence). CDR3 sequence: CASSHERGNEKLFF. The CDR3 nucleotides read TGTGCCAGTAGTCACGAAAGGGGAAATGAAAAACTGTTTTTT. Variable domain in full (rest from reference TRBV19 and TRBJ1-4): DGGITQSPKYLFRKEGQNVTLSCEQNLNHDAMYWYRQDPGQGLRLIYYSQIVNDFQKGDIAEGYSVSREKKESFPLTVTSAQKNPTAFYLCASSHERGNEKLFFGSGTQLSVL.

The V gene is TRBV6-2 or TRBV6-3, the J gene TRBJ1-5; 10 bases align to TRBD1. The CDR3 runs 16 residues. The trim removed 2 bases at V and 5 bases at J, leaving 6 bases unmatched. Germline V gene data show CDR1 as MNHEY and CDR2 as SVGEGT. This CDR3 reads CASSYGDRGDYQPQHF. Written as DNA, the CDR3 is TGTGCCAGCAGTTACGGGGACAGGGGAGATTATCAGCCCCAGCATTTT.

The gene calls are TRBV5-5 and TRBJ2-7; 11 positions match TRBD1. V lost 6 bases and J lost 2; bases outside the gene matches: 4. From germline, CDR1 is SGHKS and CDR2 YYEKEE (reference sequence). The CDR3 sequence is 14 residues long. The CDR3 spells CASIPGQGAYEQYF. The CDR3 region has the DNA TGTGCCAGCATCCCGGGACAGGGGGCCTACGAGCAGTACTTC.

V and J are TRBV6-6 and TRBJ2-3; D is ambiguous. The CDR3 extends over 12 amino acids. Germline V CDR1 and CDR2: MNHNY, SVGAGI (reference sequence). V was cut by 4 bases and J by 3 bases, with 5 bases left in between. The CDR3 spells CASSSRTDTQYF. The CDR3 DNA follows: TGTGCCAGCAGTTCTAGAACAGATACGCAGTATTTT.

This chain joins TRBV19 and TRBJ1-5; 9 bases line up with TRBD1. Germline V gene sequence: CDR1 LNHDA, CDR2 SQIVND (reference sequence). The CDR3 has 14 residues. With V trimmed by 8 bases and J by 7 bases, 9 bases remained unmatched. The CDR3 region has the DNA TGTGCCAGTGCCGGGACAGGGACTCGACAGCCCCAGCATTTT. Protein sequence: CASAGTGTRQPQHF.

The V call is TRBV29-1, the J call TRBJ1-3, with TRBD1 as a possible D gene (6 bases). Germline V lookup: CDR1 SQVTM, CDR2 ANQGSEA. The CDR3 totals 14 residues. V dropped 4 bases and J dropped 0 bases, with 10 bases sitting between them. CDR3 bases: TGCAGCGTTGCACAGGGCAGCTCTGGAAACACCATATATTTT. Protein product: CSVAQGSSGNTIYF. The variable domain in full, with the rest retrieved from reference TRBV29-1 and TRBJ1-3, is SAVISQKPSRDICQRGTSLTIQCQVDSQVTMMFWYRQQPGQSLTLIATANQGSEATYESGFVIDKFPISRPNLTFSTLTVSNMSPEDSSIYLCSVAQGSSGNTIYFGEGSWLTVV.

The CDR3 nucleotides are TGTGCCAGCAGCTTAAAGGACAGGGGAGGGTTTGCGAACACCGGGGAGCTGTTTTTT. Translated, it gives CASSLKDRGGFANTGELFF. The chain joins TRBV7-3 to TRBJ2-2; 9 nucleotides agree with TRBD1. Trimming took 1 base from V and 0 from J; bases not matched to a gene: 9. This CDR3 is built from 19 residues. Germline CDR1 and CDR2: SGHTA and FQGTGA.

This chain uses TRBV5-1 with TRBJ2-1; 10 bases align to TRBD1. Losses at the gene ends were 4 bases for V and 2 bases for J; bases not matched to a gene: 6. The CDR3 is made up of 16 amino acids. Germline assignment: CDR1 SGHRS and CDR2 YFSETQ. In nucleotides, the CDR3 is TGCGCCAGCAGCATCGGACAGGGGGGTGCCTACAATGAGCAGTTCTTC. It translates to CASSIGQGGAYNEQFF.

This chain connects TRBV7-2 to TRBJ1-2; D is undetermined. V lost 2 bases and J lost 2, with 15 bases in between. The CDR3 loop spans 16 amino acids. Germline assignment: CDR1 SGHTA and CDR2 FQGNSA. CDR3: CASSLMLGGGNYGYTF. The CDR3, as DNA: TGTGCCAGCAGCTTAATGTTAGGCGGAGGGAACTATGGCTACACCTTC.

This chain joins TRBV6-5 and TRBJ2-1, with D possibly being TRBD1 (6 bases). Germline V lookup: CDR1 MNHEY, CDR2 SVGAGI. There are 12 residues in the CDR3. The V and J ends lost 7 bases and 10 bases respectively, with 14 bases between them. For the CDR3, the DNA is TGTGCCAGCAAAGAGACAGGACACGAGCAGTTCTTC. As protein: CASKETGHEQFF.

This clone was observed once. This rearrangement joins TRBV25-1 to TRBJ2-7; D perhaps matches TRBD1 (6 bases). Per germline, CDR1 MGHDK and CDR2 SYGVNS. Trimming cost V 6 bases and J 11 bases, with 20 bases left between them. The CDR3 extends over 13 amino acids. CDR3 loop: CASSAGPGDFEYF. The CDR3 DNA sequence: TGTGCCAGCAGCGCCGGGCCAGGGGATTTCGAGTACTTC.

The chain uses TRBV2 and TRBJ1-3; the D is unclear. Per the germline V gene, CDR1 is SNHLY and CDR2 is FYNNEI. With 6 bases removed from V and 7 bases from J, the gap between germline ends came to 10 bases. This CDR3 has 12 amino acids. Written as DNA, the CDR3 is TGTGCCAGCAGAGACCCCGGGAACACCATATATTTT. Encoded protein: CASRDPGNTIYF.

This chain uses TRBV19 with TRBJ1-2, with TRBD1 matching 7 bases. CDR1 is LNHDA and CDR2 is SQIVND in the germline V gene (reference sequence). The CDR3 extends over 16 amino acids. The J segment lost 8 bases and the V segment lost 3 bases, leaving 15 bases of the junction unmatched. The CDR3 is CASSMSTPGTAGGYTF. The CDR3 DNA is TGTGCCAGTAGTATGTCGACCCCCGGGACAGCAGGAGGCTACACCTTC.

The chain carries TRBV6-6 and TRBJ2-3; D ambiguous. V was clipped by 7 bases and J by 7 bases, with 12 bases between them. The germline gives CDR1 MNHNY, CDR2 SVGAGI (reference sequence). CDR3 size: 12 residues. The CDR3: CASTLGSNTQYF. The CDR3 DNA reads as TGTGCCAGCACACTCGGTAGCAATACGCAGTATTTT.

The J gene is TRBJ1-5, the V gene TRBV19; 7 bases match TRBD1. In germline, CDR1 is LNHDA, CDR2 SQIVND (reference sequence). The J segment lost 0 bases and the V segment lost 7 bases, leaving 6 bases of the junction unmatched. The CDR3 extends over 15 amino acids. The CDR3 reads CASTWDRNSNQPQHF. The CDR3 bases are TGTGCCAGTACCTGGGACAGAAATAGCAATCAGCCCCAGCATTTT.

CDR3 nucleotide sequence: TGTGCCAGCACGACGGGAAAAGAGACCCAGTACTTC. Translation: CASTTGKETQYF. The genes are TRBV28 and TRBJ2-5; possibly TRBD2 for D (5 bases). The ends were cut back, 7 bases at V and 3 bases at J, with 9 bases in the middle. Germline CDR1 is MDHEN and CDR2 is SYDVKM. The CDR3 contains 12 residues.

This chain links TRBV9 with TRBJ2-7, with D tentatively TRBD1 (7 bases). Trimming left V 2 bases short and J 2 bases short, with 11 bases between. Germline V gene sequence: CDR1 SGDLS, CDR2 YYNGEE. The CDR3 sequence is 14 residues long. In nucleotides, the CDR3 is TGTGCCAGCAGCGTGGCGGGACAGCCCTACGAGCAGTACTTC. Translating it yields CASSVAGQPYEQYF.

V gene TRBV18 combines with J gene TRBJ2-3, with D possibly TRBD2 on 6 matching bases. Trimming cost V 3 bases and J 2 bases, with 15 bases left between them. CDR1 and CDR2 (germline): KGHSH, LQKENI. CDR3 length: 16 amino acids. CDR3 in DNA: TGTGCCAGCTCACCCCTCGCCGGAGGGCTCACAGATACGCAGTATTTT. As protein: CASSPLAGGLTDTQYF.

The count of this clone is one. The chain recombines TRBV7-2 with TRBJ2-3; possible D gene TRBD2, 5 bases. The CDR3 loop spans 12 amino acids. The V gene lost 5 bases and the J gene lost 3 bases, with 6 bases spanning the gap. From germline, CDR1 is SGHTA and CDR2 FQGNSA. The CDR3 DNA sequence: TGTGCCAGCAGCACGGGGACAGATACGCAGTATTTT. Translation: CASSTGTDTQYF.

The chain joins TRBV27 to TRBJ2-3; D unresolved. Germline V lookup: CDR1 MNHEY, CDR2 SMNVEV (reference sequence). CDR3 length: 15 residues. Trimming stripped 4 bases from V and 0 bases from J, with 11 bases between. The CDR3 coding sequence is TGTGCCAGCAGTTCGGTCGACATAAGCACAGATACGCAGTATTTT. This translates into CASSSVDISTDTQYF.

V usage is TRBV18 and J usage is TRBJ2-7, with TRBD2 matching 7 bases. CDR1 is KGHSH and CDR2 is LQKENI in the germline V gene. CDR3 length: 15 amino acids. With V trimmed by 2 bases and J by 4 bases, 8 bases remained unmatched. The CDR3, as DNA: TGTGCCAGCTCACCAGGAGGACTAGATGGTTACGAGCAGTACTTC. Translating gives CASSPGGLDGYEQYF.

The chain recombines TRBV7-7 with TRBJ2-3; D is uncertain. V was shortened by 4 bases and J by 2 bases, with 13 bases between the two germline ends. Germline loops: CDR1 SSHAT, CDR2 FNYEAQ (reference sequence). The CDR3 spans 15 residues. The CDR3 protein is CASSSSSAPTDTQYF. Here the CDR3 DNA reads TGTGCCAGCAGCTCGTCGAGTGCTCCCACAGATACGCAGTATTTT.

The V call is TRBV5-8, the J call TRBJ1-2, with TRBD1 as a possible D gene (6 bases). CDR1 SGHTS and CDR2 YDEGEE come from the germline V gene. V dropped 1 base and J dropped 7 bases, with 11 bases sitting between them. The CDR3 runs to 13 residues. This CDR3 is CASSLPRQAGYTF. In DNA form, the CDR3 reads TGTGCCAGCAGCTTGCCCCGACAGGCTGGCTACACCTTC.

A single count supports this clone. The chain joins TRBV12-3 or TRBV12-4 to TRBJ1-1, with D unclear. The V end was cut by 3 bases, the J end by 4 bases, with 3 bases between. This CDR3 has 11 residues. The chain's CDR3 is CASSFRTEAFF. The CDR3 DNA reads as TGTGCCAGCAGTTTTCGCACTGAAGCTTTCTTT.